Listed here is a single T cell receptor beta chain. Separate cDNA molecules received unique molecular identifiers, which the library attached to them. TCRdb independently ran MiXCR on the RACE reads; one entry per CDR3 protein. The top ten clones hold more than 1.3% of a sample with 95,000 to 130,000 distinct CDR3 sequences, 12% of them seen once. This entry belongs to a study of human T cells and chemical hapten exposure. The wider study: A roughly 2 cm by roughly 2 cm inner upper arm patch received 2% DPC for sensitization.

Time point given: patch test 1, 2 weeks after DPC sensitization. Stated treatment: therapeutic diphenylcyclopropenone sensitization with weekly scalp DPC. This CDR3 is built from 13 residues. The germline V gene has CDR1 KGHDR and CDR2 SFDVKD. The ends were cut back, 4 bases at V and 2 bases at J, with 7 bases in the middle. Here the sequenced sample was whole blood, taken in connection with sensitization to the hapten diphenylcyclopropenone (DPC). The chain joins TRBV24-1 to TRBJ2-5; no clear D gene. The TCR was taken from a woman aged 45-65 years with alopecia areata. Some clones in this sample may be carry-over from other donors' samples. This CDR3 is CATSEGGQETQYF. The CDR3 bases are TGTGCCACCAGTGAAGGTGGGCAAGAGACCCAGTACTTC.